The 30 T cell receptor beta chains below were found in one sample sequenced in a study of CD8 T cells in ankylosing spondylitis. MiXCR, run by TCRdb on the 5' RACE reads, gives a single entry per CDR3 protein. The sample records 300,000 to 400,000 distinct CDR3 sequences, approximately 10% being singletons. The sample comprised blood, either unsorted or a sorted T cell fraction (not recorded which). The receptors stem from a female donor with ankylosing spondylitis or in good health (not recorded which).

Many counts were recorded for this clonotype. This chain joins TRBV5-1 and TRBJ2-1; D gene ambiguous. Per germline, CDR1 SGHRS and CDR2 YFSETQ. Deletions cut 4 bases from V and 10 bases from J, with 18 bases between. This CDR3 contains 14 residues. This chain's CDR3 is CASSSGVVPGEQFF. CDR3 coding DNA: TGCGCCAGCAGCAGTGGGGTGGTTCCTGGAGAGCAGTTCTTC.

Comment on this clonotype: This clone may be a read error of a much larger clone one base away. The chain uses TRBV12-3 or TRBV12-4 and TRBJ1-2; D not certain. The length of the CDR3 is 13 residues. V was shortened by 1 base and J by 6 bases, with 9 bases between the two germline ends. CDR3 region: CASSLDASHGYTF. In nucleotides, the CDR3 is TGTGCCAGCAGTTTAGATGCCAGCCATGGCTACACCTTC.

This clonotype was counted only a few times. The rearrangement links TRBV20-1 to TRBJ1-5; D not certain. Germline loops: CDR1 DFQATT, CDR2 SNEGSKA (reference sequence). CDR3 length equals 14 residues. The germline V and J ends were trimmed by 7 bases and 0 bases, with 13 bases remaining between them. The CDR3 region is CSVPGGGSNQPQHF. Here the CDR3 DNA reads TGCAGTGTGCCCGGTGGTGGTAGCAATCAGCCCCAGCATTTT.

The chain carries TRBV7-8 and TRBJ2-1; 10 nucleotides align to TRBD2. V gave up 10 bases and J gave up 5 bases; unmatched junction bases: 23. CDR3 length: 19 amino acids. The germline V gene encodes CDR1 SGHVS and CDR2 FQNEAQ. This chain's CDR3 is CATANPASGRAGVDNEQFF. The CDR3, as DNA: TGTGCCACGGCCAACCCAGCCAGCGGGAGGGCGGGTGTTGACAATGAGCAGTTCTTC.

This clonotype has a count of ten or more. The rearrangement uses TRBV7-7 and TRBJ2-7; D perhaps matches TRBD1 (6 bases). This CDR3 contains 14 residues. V shed 5 bases and J shed 3 bases, with 14 bases lying between them. Per germline, CDR1 SSHAT and CDR2 FNYEAQ (reference sequence). CDR3 protein: CASSPSGGGYEQYF. The CDR3 region has the DNA TGTGCCAGCAGCCCATCTGGGGGCGGCTACGAGCAGTACTTC.

J is TRBJ2-3 and V is TRBV6-5; 8 nucleotides line up with TRBD2. Germline V gene lookup returns CDR1 MNHEY and CDR2 SVGAGI. The length of the CDR3 is 15 residues. The ends lost 7 bases at V and 4 bases at J; junction bases unmatched: 10. The CDR3 loop reads CASNFPGTSADTQYF. CDR3 coding DNA: TGTGCCAGCAATTTTCCAGGGACTAGTGCAGATACGCAGTATTTT.

The V call is TRBV6-2 or TRBV6-3, the J call TRBJ2-5, with a tentative D call TRBD2 (5 bases). V dropped 2 bases and J dropped 1 base, with 11 bases sitting between them. The CDR3 has 15 residues. Germline CDR1 and CDR2: MNHEY and SVGEGT. The CDR3 sequence: CASSYGGFRQETQYF. The CDR3 DNA reads as TGTGCCAGCAGTTACGGCGGGTTCCGCCAAGAGACCCAGTACTTC.

The rearrangement uses TRBV20-1 and TRBJ2-7; TRBD1 matches 9 bases. CDR1 and CDR2 from the germline V gene are DFQATT and SNEGSKA (reference sequence). V lost 3 bases to trimming and J lost 3 bases; unmatched junction nucleotides: 6. The CDR3 has 14 amino acids. For the CDR3, the DNA is TGCAGTGCTAGTTGGGGACAGGGTCGCTACGAGCAGTACTTC. This codes for CSASWGQGRYEQYF.

This clonotype has at least ten counts. The J gene is TRBJ2-3, the V gene TRBV20-1; D is unclear. This CDR3 has 12 amino acids. Germline assignment: CDR1 DFQATT and CDR2 SNEGSKA (reference sequence). Trimming removed 2 bases from V and 6 bases from J, with 9 bases in between. CDR3 protein: CSARSVKDTQYF. CDR3 nucleotides: TGCAGTGCTAGATCGGTAAAGGATACGCAGTATTTT.

V usage is TRBV28 and J usage is TRBJ2-2; possible D gene TRBD2, 5 bases. The ends were cut back, 4 bases at V and 5 bases at J, with 14 bases in the middle. Looked up from germline, CDR1 is MDHEN and CDR2 is SYDVKM. CDR3 length: 15 amino acids. This chain's CDR3 is CASSSTTPGTGELFF. CDR3 coding DNA: TGTGCCAGCAGTTCTACGACGCCGGGGACCGGGGAGCTGTTTTTT. Full variable domain (missing parts from reference TRBV28 and TRBJ2-2): DVKVTQSSRYLVKRTGEKVFLECVQDMDHENMFWYRQDPGLGLRLIYFSYDVKMKEKGDIPEGYSVSREKKERFSLILESASTNQTSMYLCASSSTTPGTGELFFGEGSRLTVL.

This chain joins TRBV7-8 and TRBJ2-7, with 7 nucleotides matching TRBD1. The V and J ends lost 3 bases and 5 bases, in that order; junction bases with no gene match: 4. CDR3 length: 13 amino acids. Germline V gene sequence: CDR1 SGHVS, CDR2 FQNEAQ. The DNA for the CDR3 is TGTGCCAGCAGCTTGACAGGGCCGGACGAGCAGTACTTC. Its translation is CASSLTGPDEQYF.

At least ten counts were recorded for this clonotype. The chain recombines TRBV5-1 with TRBJ1-3; D gene ambiguous. The V end lost 0 bases, the J end lost 0 bases, and 10 bases lay between the germline ends. The CDR3 totals 16 residues. Germline CDR1 SGHRS, CDR2 YFSETQ. The CDR3 region has the DNA TGCGCCAGCAGCTTGGAAGGAGGATTCTCTGGAAACACCATATATTTT. Its translation is CASSLEGGFSGNTIYF. Supplemented by reference TRBV5-1 and TRBJ1-3, the full variable domain reads KAGVTQTPRYLIKTRGQQVTLSCSPISGHRSVSWYQQTPGQGLQFLFEYFSETQRNKGNFPGRFSGRQFSNSRSEMNVSTLELGDSALYLCASSLEGGFSGNTIYFGEGSWLTVV.

This clonotype came up a few times. V and J are TRBV5-1 and TRBJ2-1; 10 nucleotides agree with TRBD2. The germline gives CDR1 SGHRS, CDR2 YFSETQ. The ends lost 0 bases at V and 10 bases at J; junction bases unmatched: 10. The CDR3 is 16 residues long. CDR3 nucleotides: TGCGCCAGCAGCTTGGTAGCAGCGGGAGGGCTAGGGGAGCAGTTCTTC. As protein: CASSLVAAGGLGEQFF. Looking up the rest from reference TRBV5-1 and TRBJ2-1 gives the full variable domain: KAGVTQTPRYLIKTRGQQVTLSCSPISGHRSVSWYQQTPGQGLQFLFEYFSETQRNKGNFPGRFSGRQFSNSRSEMNVSTLELGDSALYLCASSLVAAGGLGEQFFGPGTRLTVL.

In this sample, this clonotype turned up many times. V gene TRBV20-1 combines with J gene TRBJ1-3; possible D gene TRBD1, 6 bases. Between the trimmed V and J ends, which lost 6 bases and 3 bases, there was a span of 9 bases. Per germline, CDR1 DFQATT and CDR2 SNEGSKA (reference sequence). This CDR3 contains 12 residues. In DNA, the CDR3 is TGCAGTGCCGAGACAGGTGGAAACACCATATATTTT. Amino acid sequence: CSAETGGNTIYF.

This clonotype was recorded a few times. The chain joins TRBV4-2 to TRBJ2-2, with TRBD1 identical over 9 bases. There are 16 residues in the CDR3. With 3 bases clipped from V and 4 bases from J, the junction kept 6 bases outside the gene matches. In germline, CDR1 is LGHNA, CDR2 YNFKEQ. For the CDR3, the DNA is TGTGCCAGCAGCCATGGACAGGGGTCAGGCACCGGGGAGCTGTTTTTT. Its protein is CASSHGQGSGTGELFF.

This clonotype was seen ten or more times. This chain joins TRBV5-6 and TRBJ1-5; D is undetermined. CDR1 is SGHDT and CDR2 is YYEEEE in the germline V gene. Deletions cut 0 bases from V and 4 bases from J, with 8 bases between. The CDR3 is made up of 14 amino acids. The CDR3 sequence is CASSLVGLNQPQHF. In DNA, the CDR3 is TGTGCCAGCAGCTTGGTTGGGCTTAATCAGCCCCAGCATTTT.

This clonotype has more than one count but fewer than ten. This chain connects TRBV18 to TRBJ1-2; D gene uncertain. The CDR3 sequence is 14 residues long. Trimming stripped 4 bases from V and 3 bases from J, with 12 bases between. From germline, CDR1 is KGHSH and CDR2 LQKENI. CDR3 bases: TGTGCCAGCTCACTTACTTCCGGGGACTATGGCTACACCTTC. Translating it yields CASSLTSGDYGYTF.

The table lists this clonotype with many counts. V usage is TRBV10-3 and J usage is TRBJ2-1; possible D gene TRBD2, 5 bases. Germline assignment: CDR1 ENHRY and CDR2 SYGVKD. The CDR3 is 13 amino acids. The ends were cut back, 11 bases at V and 10 bases at J, with 21 bases in the middle. CDR3 sequence: CALEGGPPREQFF. CDR3 in DNA: TGTGCCCTCGAGGGCGGGCCCCCGCGGGAGCAGTTCTTC.

This clonotype was counted many times. V gene TRBV7-2 combines with J gene TRBJ2-7, with TRBD2 as a possible D gene (7 bases). Germline V CDR1 and CDR2: SGHTA, FQGNSA. The germline V and J ends were trimmed by 3 bases and 5 bases, with 20 bases remaining between them. CDR3 length: 16 amino acids. The CDR3 loop reads CASSLIIGGGSHEQYF. CDR3 DNA: TGTGCCAGCAGCTTGATTATCGGCGGGGGCTCGCACGAGCAGTACTTC.

The rearrangement joins TRBV18 to TRBJ2-2; 9 nucleotides align to TRBD2. This CDR3 contains 18 residues. V dropped 6 bases and J dropped 6; count of bases not matched to a gene: 17. Germline V gives CDR1 KGHSH, CDR2 LQKENI. CDR3 nucleotides: TGTGCCAGCTCGGGACTAGCACCTCCGGGGAGTCTTGCCGGGGAGCTGTTTTTT. This sequence encodes CASSGLAPPGSLAGELFF.

The chain links TRBV20-1 to TRBJ2-1, with D unclear. CDR3 length: 15 amino acids. V was cut by 3 bases and J by 0 bases, with 12 bases left in between. Germline V gene data show CDR1 as DFQATT and CDR2 as SNEGSKA (reference sequence). The CDR3 region is CSARGIPSSYNEQFF. CDR3 in DNA: TGCAGTGCTAGGGGGATCCCGTCCTCCTACAATGAGCAGTTCTTC.

This clonotype was detected many times. The rearrangement uses TRBV28 and TRBJ1-6, with no clear D. Trimming left V 3 bases short and J 13 bases short, with 13 bases between. The CDR3 has 13 residues. The germline CDR1 and CDR2 sequences are MDHEN and SYDVKM. The CDR3 loop reads CASSFLRFGPLHF. CDR3 nucleotides: TGTGCCAGCAGTTTCCTACGATTTGGGCCCCTCCACTTT.

This clonotype was detected ten times or more. The genes are TRBV5-1 and TRBJ2-7; a weak D match, TRBD1 (5 bases). The CDR3 spans 13 residues. V was clipped by 6 bases and J by 2 bases, with 12 bases between them. Germline CDR1 reads SGHRS; CDR2 reads YFSETQ. DNA of the CDR3: TGCGCCAGCACCGGACAAGACACCTACGAGCAGTACTTC. Amino acids: CASTGQDTYEQYF. Variable domain in full (rest from reference TRBV5-1 and TRBJ2-7): KAGVTQTPRYLIKTRGQQVTLSCSPISGHRSVSWYQQTPGQGLQFLFEYFSETQRNKGNFPGRFSGRQFSNSRSEMNVSTLELGDSALYLCASTGQDTYEQYFGPGTRLTVT.

This clonotype was detected ten times or more. V usage is TRBV12-3 or TRBV12-4 and J usage is TRBJ1-5; D is possibly TRBD1 (5 bases). The ends were cut back, 4 bases at V and 15 bases at J, with 13 bases in the middle. The CDR3 totals 11 residues. The CDR3 DNA reads TGTGCCAGCAGTTCTGGGGCCATAGGGCATTTT. Amino acid sequence: CASSSGAIGHF.

There are many counts of this clonotype. The chain uses TRBV20-1 and TRBJ2-4, with TRBD1 matching 7 bases. V gave up 5 bases and J gave up 5 bases; unmatched junction bases: 0. The germline CDR1 and CDR2 sequences are DFQATT and SNEGSKA (reference sequence). This CDR3 spans 11 amino acids. The chain's CDR3 is CSAGQENIQYF. The CDR3 DNA reads as TGCAGTGCTGGACAGGAAAACATTCAGTACTTC.

This clonotype has only a few counts. The rearrangement uses TRBV28 and TRBJ2-7, with no clear D. Germline V gene sequence: CDR1 MDHEN, CDR2 SYDVKM. With 8 bases removed from V and 3 bases from J, the gap between germline ends came to 8 bases. The CDR3 spans 11 residues. This CDR3 reads CASEPFYEQYF. The DNA of the CDR3 is TGTGCCAGCGAACCCTTCTACGAGCAGTACTTC.

This clonotype was seen at least ten times. This chain links TRBV7-6 with TRBJ1-1; D uncertain. V was shortened by 4 bases and J by 5 bases, with 14 bases between the two germline ends. This CDR3 has 14 residues. Per the germline V gene, CDR1 is SGHVS and CDR2 is FNYEAQ. CDR3 sequence (DNA): TGTGCCAGCAGCTCCTACGCGGCTGCGACTGAAGCTTTCTTT. Protein: CASSSYAAATEAFF.

This clonotype came up once. The chain combines TRBV12-3 or TRBV12-4 with TRBJ1-5; a possible D gene is TRBD1 (6 bases). Trimming took 3 bases from V and 1 from J, leaving 10 bases between them. The CDR3 has 15 residues. CDR3 coding DNA: TGTGCCAGCAGTTTTGCAGGGGCGAGCAATCAGCCCCAGCATTTT. Its translation: CASSFAGASNQPQHF.

This chain connects TRBV9 to TRBJ1-2; D is uncertain. This CDR3 region has 12 residues. CDR1 and CDR2 from the germline V gene are SGDLS and YYNGEE. Trimming cost V 0 bases and J 5 bases, with 5 bases left between them. CDR3 coding DNA: TGTGCCAGCAGCGTAGGTCTATATGGCTACACCTTC. This translates into CASSVGLYGYTF.

This clonotype was seen many times. This chain links TRBV5-1 with TRBJ2-7, with D maybe TRBD1 (7 bases). The CDR3 contains 15 residues. CDR1 and CDR2 from the germline V gene are SGHRS and YFSETQ. Trimming removed 0 bases from V and 3 bases from J, with 13 bases in between. CDR3 amino acids: CASSLGTGGNYEQYF. The CDR3 DNA is TGCGCCAGCAGCTTGGGGACAGGAGGGAACTACGAGCAGTACTTC.